The clone carrying this T cell receptor beta chain was recorded many times. This sample is part of a study of Graves' ophthalmopathy and Graves' hyperthyroidism. The CDR3 loop spans 14 amino acids. Trimming took 6 bases from V and 4 from J, leaving 15 bases between them. Germline V gene sequence: CDR1 MNHNS, CDR2 SASEGT. Amplifying from RNA transcripts, the study obtained TCR beta CDR3 regions. RT-PCR in the first round used HTBI primers; a second-round multiplex PCR followed. Using its own MiXCR run on the multiplex PCR reads, TCRdb lists one record per CDR3 protein. Here the sample spans under 250,000 distinct CDR3 sequences, under 30% being singletons.

The V and J genes are TRBV6-1 and TRBJ1-2, with D possibly matching TRBD1 (6 bases). The source is a man between 50 and 59 years old with Graves' ophthalmopathy. Sequenced input: peripheral blood. The CDR3 nucleotides are TGTGCCAGCAGGGGGGACACCCGGGGCTATGGCTACACCTTC. It translates to CASRGDTRGYGYTF.